The entry below describes one T cell receptor beta chain. Its cognate antigen is unknown. This sample was taken from a study of T cells in localized non-small cell lung cancer. General observations from the study: Higher adjacent-lung clonality was associated with shorter survival.

The CDR3 length is 13 residues. The germline V and J ends were trimmed by 4 bases and 15 bases, with 19 bases remaining between them. CDR1 and CDR2 from the germline V gene are LNHDA and SQIVND (reference sequence). Profiling relied on immunoSEQ multiplex PCR, and the TCRdb table lists in-frame clones only, not all of them. The table includes about 78,000 clones, approximately 85% detected once. This chain connects TRBV19 to TRBJ2-1; no firm D call. The receptor's source is a man between 40 and 69 years old with stage I lung adenocarcinoma. The sequencing used peripheral blood, collected before any cancer treatment. CDR3 sequence (DNA): TGTGCCAGTAGTAATGCCGTAGGGCTCGATCTGTTCTTC. Amino acids: CASSNAVGLDLFF.